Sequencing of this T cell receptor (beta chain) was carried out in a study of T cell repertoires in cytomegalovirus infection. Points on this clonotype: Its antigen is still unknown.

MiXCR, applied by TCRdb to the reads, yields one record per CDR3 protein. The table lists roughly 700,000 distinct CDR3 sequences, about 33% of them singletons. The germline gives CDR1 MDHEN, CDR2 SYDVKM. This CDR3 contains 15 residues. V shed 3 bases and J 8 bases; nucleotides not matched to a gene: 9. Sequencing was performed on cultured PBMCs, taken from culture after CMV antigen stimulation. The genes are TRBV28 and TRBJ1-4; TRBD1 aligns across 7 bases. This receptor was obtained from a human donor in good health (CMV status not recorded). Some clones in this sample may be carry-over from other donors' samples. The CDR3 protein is CASSFQDRVGEKLFF. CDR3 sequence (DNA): TGTGCCAGCAGTTTCCAAGACAGGGTCGGGGAAAAACTGTTTTTT.